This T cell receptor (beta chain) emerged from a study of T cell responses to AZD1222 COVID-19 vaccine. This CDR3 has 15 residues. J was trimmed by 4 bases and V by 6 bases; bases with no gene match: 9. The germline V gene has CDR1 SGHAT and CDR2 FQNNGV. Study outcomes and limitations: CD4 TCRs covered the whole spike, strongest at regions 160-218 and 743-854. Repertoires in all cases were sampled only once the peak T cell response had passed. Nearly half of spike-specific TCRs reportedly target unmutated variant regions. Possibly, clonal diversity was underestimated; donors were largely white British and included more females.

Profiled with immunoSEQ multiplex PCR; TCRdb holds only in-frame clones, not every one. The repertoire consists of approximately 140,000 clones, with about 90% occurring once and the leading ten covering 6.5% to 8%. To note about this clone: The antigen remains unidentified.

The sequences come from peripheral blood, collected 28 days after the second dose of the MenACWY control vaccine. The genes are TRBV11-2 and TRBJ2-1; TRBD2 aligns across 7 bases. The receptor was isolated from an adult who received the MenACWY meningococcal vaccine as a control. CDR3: CASRSGGSGYNEQFF. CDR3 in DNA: TGTGCCAGCAGGTCTGGCGGGAGTGGTTACAATGAGCAGTTCTTC.